This passage covers 30 T cell receptor beta chains from one sample sequenced in a study of Graves' ophthalmopathy and Graves' hyperthyroidism. TCR beta CDR3 amplification used RNA transcripts. HTBI-primed RT-PCR formed the first round, and a multiplex PCR formed the second. TCRdb processed the multiplex PCR reads anew with MiXCR; each CDR3 protein has one entry. This table holds about 340,000 distinct CDR3 sequences, 15% to 20% found once. What was sequenced was peripheral blood. These receptors were obtained from an adult man with Graves' ophthalmopathy.

The V call is TRBV6-1, the J call TRBJ2-7; 8 bases match TRBD1. Germline CDR1 and CDR2: MNHNS and SASEGT. The length of the CDR3 is 13 residues. V gave up 6 bases and J gave up 5 bases; unmatched junction bases: 6. The chain's CDR3 is CASREDRVHEQYF. The CDR3 nucleotides read TGTGCCAGCAGGGAGGACAGGGTTCACGAGCAGTACTTC.

V usage is TRBV12-5 and J usage is TRBJ2-5, with D tentatively TRBD2 (6 bases). The CDR3 loop spans 14 amino acids. Per germline, CDR1 LGHNT and CDR2 FRNRAP. V was clipped by 2 bases and J by 2 bases, with 9 bases between them. The CDR3 region has the DNA TGTGCTAGTGGTTTGCTCGGGACTCAAGAGACCCAGTACTTC. Amino acids: CASGLLGTQETQYF. Variable domain in full (rest from reference TRBV12-5 and TRBJ2-5): DARVTQTPRHKVTEMGQEVTMRCQPILGHNTVFWYRQTMMQGLELLAYFRNRAPLDDSGMPKDRFSAEMPDATLATLKIQPSEPRDSAVYFCASGLLGTQETQYFGPGTRLLVL.

This chain joins TRBV20-1 and TRBJ2-5; 7 bases are a match to TRBD1. The CDR3 totals 13 residues. Germline-derived CDR1 and CDR2 are DFQATT and SNEGSKA (reference sequence). The junction had 1 base not matched to a gene; V was cut back by 2 bases and J by 1 base. CDR3: CSARRDSQETQYF. The DNA of the CDR3 is TGCAGTGCTAGACGGGACAGCCAAGAGACCCAGTACTTC.

This clonotype was counted ten times or more. V and J are TRBV27 and TRBJ2-7; D is uncertain. V gave up 6 bases and J gave up 7 bases, with 19 bases separating them. Germline V gene data show CDR1 as MNHEY and CDR2 as SMNVEV (reference sequence). This CDR3 comprises 14 residues. The CDR3 is CASSTTYRRGEQYF. The CDR3 DNA reads TGTGCCAGCAGCACGACCTATCGCCGAGGAGAGCAGTACTTC.

The V gene is TRBV27, the J gene TRBJ2-7; 10 bases align to TRBD2. The germline CDR1 and CDR2 sequences are MNHEY and SMNVEV (reference sequence). V shed 7 bases, J shed 6 bases, and the junction held 6 bases outside the gene matches. This CDR3 has 13 residues. The CDR3 bases are TGTGCCAGCACTGGGGGACTAGCGTCCGAGCAGTACTTC. Translation gives CASTGGLASEQYF.

The table lists this clonotype with many counts. CDR3 bases: TGCGCCAGCAGCCAAGGGAGTGGAACAGGGGAGTACTTC. The encoded protein is CASSQGSGTGEYF. This chain links TRBV4-1 with TRBJ2-7; 7 bases match TRBD1. This CDR3 is built from 13 residues. V lost 1 base to trimming and J lost 11 bases; unmatched junction nucleotides: 8. Germline-derived CDR1 and CDR2 are MGHRA and YSYEKL.

This clonotype was counted at least ten times. A read error may explain this, as a much larger clone is one base away. No conserved phenylalanine or tryptophan is present at the end of the CDR3, so a read error is the likely explanation. The genes are TRBV7-8 and TRBJ2-2; no firm D call. The CDR3 sequence is 16 residues long. The V and J ends lost 4 bases and 0 bases respectively, with 12 bases between them. From germline, CDR1 is SGHVS and CDR2 FQNEAQ. As DNA, the CDR3 is TGTGCCAGCAGCTGGAACATCGACGCGAACACCGGGGAGCTGTTTCTT. This encodes CASSWNIDANTGELFL.

This clonotype was recorded many times. V gene TRBV12-3 or TRBV12-4 combines with J gene TRBJ1-5, with 9 bases identical to TRBD1. V gave up 2 bases and J gave up 2 bases; unmatched junction bases: 10. The length of the CDR3 is 18 residues. The CDR3 DNA follows: TGTGCCAGCAGTTTACTGGTGGGGACAGGGTTGGGCAATCAGCCCCAGCATTTT. This sequence encodes CASSLLVGTGLGNQPQHF.

At least ten counts were recorded for this clonotype. The genes are TRBV7-9 and TRBJ1-1, with 7 bases aligning to TRBD1. Germline trimming cut 1 base from V and 5 bases from J; bases unmatched to any gene: 7. The CDR3 runs 15 residues. CDR1 is SEHNR and CDR2 is FQNEAQ in the germline V gene (reference sequence). CDR3: CASSLVVGDRTEAFF. CDR3 coding DNA: TGTGCCAGCAGCTTAGTCGTAGGGGACAGAACTGAAGCTTTCTTT.

This clonotype was detected many times. This rearrangement joins TRBV6-1 to TRBJ1-6; tentatively, D is TRBD1 (6 bases). CDR1 is MNHNS and CDR2 is SASEGT in the germline V gene. V was cut by 6 bases and J by 9 bases, with 18 bases left in between. The CDR3 extends over 15 amino acids. The CDR3 DNA is TGTGCCAGCAGCAGGGGCCCTGAAGTTAGTTCACCCCTCCACTTT. Its protein is CASSRGPEVSSPLHF.

In its sample, this clonotype was seen many times. This rearrangement joins TRBV27 to TRBJ2-7; a weak D match, TRBD1 (5 bases). Germline V gene lookup returns CDR1 MNHEY and CDR2 SMNVEV (reference sequence). The CDR3 has 15 residues. V was cut by 5 bases and J by 2 bases, with 16 bases left in between. CDR3 protein: CASSTRQLPTYEQYF. The DNA of the CDR3 is TGTGCCAGCAGTACCCGACAGCTCCCTACCTACGAGCAGTACTTC.

Many counts were recorded for this clonotype. This chain uses TRBV27 with TRBJ2-2; D perhaps matches TRBD2 (5 bases). The length of the CDR3 is 17 residues. CDR1 is MNHEY, CDR2 SMNVEV, per germline (reference sequence). The V and J ends lost 2 bases and 4 bases respectively, with 17 bases between them. Here the CDR3 reads CASSLARTLIGTGELFF. The DNA of the CDR3 is TGTGCCAGCAGTTTAGCGCGGACTTTGATTGGCACCGGGGAGCTGTTTTTT.

This clonotype was detected many times. The chain uses TRBV30 and TRBJ2-5; D not certain. This CDR3 region has 13 residues. Germline CDR1 reads GTSNPN; CDR2 reads SVGIG (reference sequence). The V and J ends lost 3 bases and 0 bases respectively, with 8 bases between them. The CDR3 region has the DNA TGTGCCTGGAGCGCAGATAACCAAGAGACCCAGTACTTC. Amino acid sequence: CAWSADNQETQYF.

This clonotype has at least ten counts. The chain links TRBV2 to TRBJ2-7; 11 nucleotides agree with TRBD1. The germline V gene has CDR1 SNHLY and CDR2 FYNNEI. With 5 bases clipped from V and 2 bases from J, the junction kept 17 bases outside the gene matches. The length of the CDR3 is 19 residues. The CDR3 DNA follows: TGTGCCAGCAGTTACCCTCAAACTCCGGGACAGGGGGTTACCTACGAGCAGTACTTC. It is translated as CASSYPQTPGQGVTYEQYF. The full variable domain, completed using reference TRBV2 and TRBJ2-7, is EPEVTQTPSHQVTQMGQEVILRCVPISNHLYFYWYRQILGQKVEFLVSFYNNEISEKSEIFDDQFSVERPDGSNFTLKIRSTKLEDSAMYFCASSYPQTPGQGVTYEQYFGPGTRLTVT.

Ten or more counts support this clonotype. The V and J genes are TRBV5-1 and TRBJ1-1, with 12 positions matching TRBD1. V dropped 4 bases and J dropped 4; count of bases not matched to a gene: 8. Germline V gives CDR1 SGHRS, CDR2 YFSETQ. This CDR3 is built from 16 residues. CDR3 bases: TGCGCCAGCAGCGGGGGGACAGGGGGCCTTGGCACTGAAGCTTTCTTT. This codes for CASSGGTGGLGTEAFF.

This clonotype was counted at least ten times. The chain uses TRBV2 and TRBJ2-2; the D is unclear. This CDR3 has 13 residues. Trimming removed 5 bases from V and 13 bases from J, with 17 bases in between. Per germline, CDR1 SNHLY and CDR2 FYNNEI. For the CDR3, the DNA is TGTGCCAGCAGTCGGAACAAGTTGGGTGGGCTGTTTTTT. Residues: CASSRNKLGGLFF.

There are a few counts of this clonotype. The chain joins TRBV30 to TRBJ1-2; D remains ambiguous. Looked up from germline, CDR1 is GTSNPN and CDR2 is SVGIG (reference sequence). Trimming pared 0 bases from V and 5 bases from J, leaving 10 bases between. This CDR3 contains 13 residues. The CDR3 sequence: CAWSVAETYGYTF. Here the CDR3 DNA reads TGTGCCTGGAGTGTGGCAGAGACATATGGCTACACCTTC. The full variable domain, in which reference TRBV30 and TRBJ1-2 provide the parts outside the CDR3, is SQTIHQWPATLVQPVGSPLSLECTVEGTSNPNLYWYRQAAGRGLQLLFYSVGIGQISSEVPQNLSASRPQDRQFILSSKKLLLSDSGFYLCAWSVAETYGYTFGSGTRLTVV.

This clonotype was counted ten times or more. This chain connects TRBV2 to TRBJ2-7; TRBD2 matches 10 bases. The CDR3 is made up of 15 amino acids. Trimming took 6 bases from V and 3 from J; bases not matched to a gene: 8. From germline, CDR1 is SNHLY and CDR2 FYNNEI. The CDR3 loop reads CASRVTSGTHYEQYF. CDR3 nucleotide sequence: TGTGCCAGCAGGGTTACTAGCGGGACCCACTACGAGCAGTACTTC. Filled out from reference TRBV2 and TRBJ2-7, the complete variable domain reads EPEVTQTPSHQVTQMGQEVILRCVPISNHLYFYWYRQILGQKVEFLVSFYNNEISEKSEIFDDQFSVERPDGSNFTLKIRSTKLEDSAMYFCASRVTSGTHYEQYFGPGTRLTVT.

This clonotype was found many times. The chain links TRBV20-1 to TRBJ2-7; 8 bases match TRBD1. The V and J ends lost 0 bases and 1 base, in that order; junction bases with no gene match: 11. The length of the CDR3 is 17 residues. Germline CDR1 reads DFQATT; CDR2 reads SNEGSKA (reference sequence). In DNA form, the CDR3 reads TGCAGTGCTAGAGACGCAGTGGGGGGACAGGCGTCCTACGAGCAGTACTTC. Its protein is CSARDAVGGQASYEQYF.

In its sample, this clonotype was seen many times. This chain connects TRBV28 to TRBJ1-2, with D uncertain. This CDR3 is 14 amino acids long. Germline V gene sequence: CDR1 MDHEN, CDR2 SYDVKM. Trimming took off 11 bases at V and 8 bases at J, with 24 bases between the two ends. The CDR3 DNA reads TGTGCCTGCCTAAGGGCGGTTAGTGGTTGGGGCTACACCTTC. Translating gives CACLRAVSGWGYTF.

This clonotype has ten or more counts. CDR3 sequence: CASSSWYANGYTF. The CDR3 DNA follows: TGTGCCAGCAGTTCCTGGTATGCCAATGGCTACACCTTC. The gene calls are TRBV6-2 or TRBV6-3 and TRBJ1-2; no clear D. Trimming stripped 4 bases from V and 6 bases from J, with 12 bases between. CDR1 and CDR2 from the germline V gene are MNHEY and SVGEGT. This CDR3 has 13 residues.

This clonotype was recorded many times. The rearrangement joins TRBV3-1 to TRBJ1-1, with 8 positions matching TRBD1. Looked up from germline, CDR1 is LGHDT and CDR2 is YNNKEL (reference sequence). CDR3 length equals 16 residues. V was pared by 0 bases and J by 5 bases, with 8 bases of the junction left unmatched. CDR3 amino acids: CASSQDPSRTGTEAFF. The CDR3 nucleotides are TGTGCCAGCAGCCAAGATCCGAGCCGGACAGGGACTGAAGCTTTCTTT.

The chain uses TRBV28 and TRBJ2-5; maybe TRBD2 (5 bases). The CDR3 contains 13 residues. V was clipped by 5 bases and J by 5 bases, with 12 bases between them. The V gene's germline CDR1 is MDHEN and CDR2 SYDVKM. CDR3 amino acids: CASSGMGGETQYF. CDR3 in DNA: TGTGCCAGCAGTGGCATGGGCGGGGAGACCCAGTACTTC.

Ten or more counts support this clonotype. The gene calls are TRBV12-3 or TRBV12-4 and TRBJ2-7, with 8 bases that match TRBD2. With 3 bases clipped from V and 4 bases from J, the junction kept 8 bases outside the gene matches. CDR3 length equals 15 residues. The CDR3 DNA reads TGTGCCAGCAGTTTTTCAAGCGGGAGAGCATACGAGCAGTACTTC. Protein sequence: CASSFSSGRAYEQYF.

This clonotype occurred many times. The gene calls are TRBV20-1 and TRBJ2-7; D may be TRBD2 (7 bases). V gave up 3 bases and J gave up 5 bases, with 20 bases separating them. Germline CDR1 and CDR2: DFQATT and SNEGSKA (reference sequence). The CDR3 is 15 residues long. In DNA form, the CDR3 reads TGCAGTGCTAGGGGGGGGGGGCCGGTTGGCCACGAGCAGTACTTC. This gives the protein CSARGGGPVGHEQYF.

This clonotype was picked up many times. The J gene is TRBJ1-2, the V gene TRBV4-1; 7 bases are shared with TRBD1. CDR1 is MGHRA, CDR2 YSYEKL, per germline. The CDR3 covers 15 residues. The trim removed 2 bases at V and 4 bases at J, leaving 7 bases unmatched. CDR3 sequence (DNA): TGCGCCAGCAGCCAACCGAACAGGGGTATCTATGGCTACACCTTC. This gives the protein CASSQPNRGIYGYTF.

The J gene is TRBJ2-7, the V gene TRBV6-5, with TRBD2 as a possible D gene (5 bases). V lost 2 bases to trimming and J lost 3 bases, with 14 bases between them. The CDR3 totals 15 residues. CDR1 and CDR2 from the germline V gene are MNHEY and SVGAGI. The CDR3 nucleotides read TGTGCCAGCAGTTACCCACTAGGATTAAACTACGAGCAGTACTTC. This translates into CASSYPLGLNYEQYF.

This clonotype was picked up many times. The CDR3 nucleotides read TGTGCCAGCAGTTACTCGTTTTTAAGGGAGCAGTACTTC. Encoded protein: CASSYSFLREQYF. The chain combines TRBV6-5 with TRBJ2-7; no reliable D call. The germline V gene has CDR1 MNHEY and CDR2 SVGAGI. The V end lost 0 bases, the J end lost 7 bases, and 10 bases lay between the germline ends. The CDR3 length is 13 residues.

This clonotype was detected ten times or more. The rearrangement uses TRBV6-5 and TRBJ2-7; 8 positions match TRBD1. The ends lost 0 bases at V and 6 bases at J; junction bases unmatched: 10. CDR1 and CDR2 from the germline V gene are MNHEY and SVGAGI. This CDR3 has 16 residues. CDR3 in amino acids: CASSYSRVGQAGEQYF. The DNA for the CDR3 is TGTGCCAGCAGTTACTCGAGGGTGGGACAGGCAGGCGAGCAGTACTTC.

With regard to this clonotype: Being one base from a much bigger clone, this may be a read error. The rearrangement joins TRBV29-1 to TRBJ2-2; D gene uncertain. The germline V gene encodes CDR1 SQVTM and CDR2 ANQGSEA. The CDR3 is 13 residues long. Trimming stripped 4 bases from V and 4 bases from J, with 10 bases between. Written as DNA, the CDR3 is TGCAGCGTTGTTAGGCAGATCACCGGGGAGCTGTTTTTT. Translation: CSVVRQITGELFF.